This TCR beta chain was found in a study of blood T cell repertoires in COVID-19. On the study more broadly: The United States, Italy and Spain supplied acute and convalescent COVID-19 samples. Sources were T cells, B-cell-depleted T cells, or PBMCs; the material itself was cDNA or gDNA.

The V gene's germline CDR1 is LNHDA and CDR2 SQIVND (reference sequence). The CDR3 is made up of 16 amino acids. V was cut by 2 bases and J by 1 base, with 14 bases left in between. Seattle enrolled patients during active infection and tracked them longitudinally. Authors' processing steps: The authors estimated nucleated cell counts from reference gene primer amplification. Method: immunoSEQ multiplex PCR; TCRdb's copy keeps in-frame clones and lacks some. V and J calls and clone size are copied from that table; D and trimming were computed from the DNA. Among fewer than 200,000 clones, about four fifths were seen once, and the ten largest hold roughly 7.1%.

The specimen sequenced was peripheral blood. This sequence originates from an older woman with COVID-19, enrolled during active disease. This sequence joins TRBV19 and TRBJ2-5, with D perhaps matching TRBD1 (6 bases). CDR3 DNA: TGTGCCAGTAGTATAACCCCGACAGGTCCCCAAGAGACCCAGTACTTC. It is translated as CASSITPTGPQETQYF.